This is a list of T cell receptor beta chains from one sample in a study of blood T cell repertoires in COVID-19. Here immunoSEQ multiplex PCR was the method, and the copy in TCRdb shows in-frame clones only, minus some. This table holds approximately 120,000 clones, around 88% found once. Sequenced material: peripheral blood. The source is a man older than 75 with active or convalescent COVID-19. CDR3s include the opening cysteine and the closing phenylalanine or tryptophan.

16 | TRBJ1-6 | TRBV6-6 | CASSYYSGVWNSPLHF
18 | TRBJ2-3 | TRBV7-9 | CASSPGLAGGRGTDTQYF
15 | TRBJ1-2 | TRBV15 | CATSTRDRGVYGYTF
13 | TRBJ1-2 | TRBV7-9 | CASSLARDGGYTF
14 | TRBJ2-3 | TRBV6-5 | CASSGQGGPDTQYF
15 | TRBJ1-1 | TRBV16 | CASSLTTAGITEAFF
16 | TRBJ2-3 | TRBV5-1 | CASSLAPGGATDTQYF
13 | TRBJ1-1 | TRBV5-6 | CASSLGRVTEAFF
15 | TRBJ2-5 | TRBV3-1/TRBV3-2 | CASSQDLAGEKTQYF
11 | TRBJ2-7 | TRBV7-2 | CASTLRYEQYF
16 | TRBJ2-2 | TRBV11-2 | CASSRKQGMATGELFF
15 | TRBJ2-2 | TRBV5-5 | CASTPLETNTGELFF
16 | TRBJ1-5 | TRBV18 | CASSQGTGGLGEPQHF